The present T cell receptor beta chain was sequenced within a study of cytomegalovirus exposure and HLA in healthy donors (dated by TCRdb to between 2016 and 2019). In terms of the full investigation: According to a later analysis, the approximately 120 validation repertoires were produced on the same platform as the approximately 620 repertoires of the first cohort. The study aimed to test whether signatures of past pathogen exposure could be identified by cataloging public T cell receptors. A separate validation cohort of roughly 120 different subjects was used in addition to the approximately 610-subject first cohort. High-throughput TCR immunosequencing, statistical association of individual TCRs with disease status, and machine learning were combined to predict cytomegalovirus infection status.

The CDR3, from cysteine to phenylalanine, totals 15 residues. Only the CDR3 DNA stays, 45 bases, in frame from base 1. The germline V gene (reference sequence) supplies CDR1 SGHNT and CDR2 YYREEE. The junction shows trimming of 0 bases on V and 6 bases on J, and the gene matches do not reach 6 bases of it. Donors formed part of the validation cohort, which comprised 120 subjects and was distinct from the first cohort of 666 subjects. Worth noting for this clone: No antigen is known for it. Per-base quality was not reported, and no clone a single base away is much larger than it.

On the study overall, not on this receptor specifically: In both the original and validation cohorts, the classifier was reported to diagnose cytomegalovirus status with high specificity and sensitivity. In a later analysis, TCRs clustered in the first cohort were found to also tend to co-occur in the 110 or so validation repertoires, with 90% to 95% of cluster scores above 0. The authors suggested that the approach could potentially be extended to other disease states and immunological phenotypes. A later analysis lacked HLA typing for the validation cohort, so it scored co-occurrence in that cohort across all 120 repertoires. Across donors, most TCR sequences were observed very rarely, whereas some public TCRs were present in many individuals. A few of the identified cytomegalovirus-associated TCR beta chains were confirmed in vitro to be specific for cytomegalovirus antigens. The study listed over 150 TCR beta chains as associated with cytomegalovirus.

The library was built by means of the immunoSEQ multiplex PCR assay. Regarding the original processing steps: To diagnose cytomegalovirus status from the catalog of TCR beta chain sequences, a statistical classification framework was built. This is the immuneACCESS table as TCRdb keeps it, with only in-frame sequences that have V and J called. A part of the clones is gone; compared with another copy, unresolved V genes explain less than half, and the rest is unexplained. V and J calls and clone size follow that table, whereas D and trimming were derived from the DNA. This sample holds over 150,000 clones; about 86% were observed only once. The ten biggest clones cover about 2.2% of the sample.

Sequences were obtained from PBMCs. This TCR derives from a human donor in good health. The V and J genes are TRBV5-4 and TRBJ2-1, and TRBD2 matches 7 of the central bases. The CDR3 protein is CASSLGAGAGNEQFF. The DNA reads as follows: TGTGCCAGCAGCTTGGGGGCGGGAGCAGGCAATGAGCAGTTCTTC.